This note documents a single TCR beta chain sequence. What it binds is not known. The data were taken from a study of naive and memory T cell subsets. The ends were cut back, 1 base at V and 5 bases at J, with 5 bases in the middle. The CDR3 extends over 12 amino acids. Germline assignment: CDR1 MDHEN and CDR2 SYDVKM. Both TRBC1 and TRBC2 were covered by a beta constant-region primer of two equimolar oligonucleotides. An oligonucleotide with the SP2 primer and a 12-nucleotide UMI was ligated to the cDNA 3' end. TCRdb re-derived calls from the UMI-ligation and nested PCR reads in MiXCR, one entry per CDR3 protein. The table includes 150,000 or so distinct CDR3 sequences, 15% to 20% detected once. Findings and caveats of the study: Especially in CD8 cells, naive repertoires contained a few larger clonotypes, possibly CD45RA-re-expressing memory cells. Over 85% of naive TCR sequences appeared only once, unlike memory subsets.

Sequencing was performed on naive CD4+ T cells from blood. The genes are TRBV28 and TRBJ1-2; D ambiguous. This TCR derives from a human donor in good health. This CDR3 reads CASSLSGYGYTF. For the CDR3, the DNA is TGTGCCAGCAGTTTATCCGGTTATGGCTACACCTTC.